This TCR beta chain was observed in a study of T-cell reconstitution after alpha-beta-depleted transplantation in children. This clonotype was recorded a few times. Unique molecular identifiers were used in preparing the TCRbeta library. MiXCR, run by TCRdb on the PCR reads, gives a single entry per CDR3 protein. The sample yields approximately 590,000 distinct CDR3 sequences, under 12% seen once. From germline, CDR1 is MDHEN and CDR2 SYDVKM. The CDR3 is 18 amino acids. Trimming pared 2 bases from V and 5 bases from J, leaving 22 bases between. This sequence was found in a human donor who donated a stem cell graft to a child with acute myeloid leukemia. This chain uses TRBV28 with TRBJ2-1; D assignment may be TRBD1 or TRBD2 (5 bases each). Specimen: PBMCs from the stem cell graft donor, collected from the stem cell graft. CDR3 sequence (DNA): TGTGCCAGCAGTTTACCAACTTGGCCCGGGACCCAACACAATGAGCAGTTCTTC. It specifies CASSLPTWPGTQHNEQFF.